Listed here are 6 T cell receptor beta chains from one sample, sequenced in a study of T-cell reconstitution after alpha-beta-depleted transplantation in children. Unique molecular identifiers tagged the TCRbeta library. In TCRdb, the PCR reads were re-called with MiXCR into one record per CDR3 protein. The sample yields about 220,000 distinct CDR3 sequences, 17% seen once. The source was PBMCs, mostly from graft donor cells, collected 360 days after TCRalphabeta/CD19-depleted stem cell transplant. The receptors originated from a male patient aged 2-9 years who had a stem cell transplant for acute lymphoblastic leukemia, so the T cells may come from the graft donor.

The genes are TRBV4-3 and TRBJ1-1; the D gene is possibly TRBD1 (6 bases). The CDR3 has 16 amino acids. Germline V gene data show CDR1 as LGHNA and CDR2 as YSLEER. Deletions cut 0 bases from V and 0 bases from J, with 11 bases between. CDR3 in DNA: TGCGCCAGCAGCCAAGACACACAGGGTTTGAACACTGAAGCTTTCTTT. It yields the protein CASSQDTQGLNTEAFF.

V gene TRBV12-3 or TRBV12-4 combines with J gene TRBJ1-2; TRBD1 is a possible D gene (5 bases). The CDR3 contains 14 residues. Trimming left V 1 base short and J 4 bases short, with 10 bases between. The CDR3 region is CASSLVTGLYGYTF. CDR3 nucleotides: TGTGCCAGCAGTTTAGTTACAGGACTCTATGGCTACACCTTC.

The V and J genes are TRBV10-3 and TRBJ1-5, with D possibly being TRBD1 (5 bases). CDR3 length: 17 amino acids. Germline assignment: CDR1 ENHRY and CDR2 SYGVKD. V lost 4 bases and J 0 bases, leaving 16 bases between the germline ends. CDR3 loop: CAISGGNEGHSNQPQHF. DNA for the CDR3: TGTGCCATCAGTGGGGGTAACGAGGGGCATAGCAATCAGCCCCAGCATTTT.

In DNA form, the CDR3 reads TGTGCCAGCAGCCCTGGGACTCTCCGCGAGCAGTACTTC. This gives the protein CASSPGTLREQYF. This chain uses TRBV11-2 with TRBJ2-7, with D perhaps TRBD2 (6 bases). The V end lost 5 bases, the J end lost 6 bases, and 14 bases lay between the germline ends. Looked up from germline, CDR1 is SGHAT and CDR2 is FQNNGV. The CDR3 is 13 amino acids.

This clonotype was detected a few times. J is TRBJ2-2 and V is TRBV15, with no clear D. V was pared by 1 base and J by 8 bases, with 17 bases between. CDR1 is LNHNV and CDR2 is YYDKDF in the germline V gene (reference sequence). This CDR3 is 16 amino acids long. CDR3 in DNA: TGTGCCACCAGCAGAGTTGTAGGGCGATCGTTGGGGGAGCTGTTTTTT. This codes for CATSRVVGRSLGELFF.

This clonotype occurred a few times. The chain joins TRBV28 to TRBJ2-6, with a weak D call TRBD2 (7 bases). This CDR3 spans 17 amino acids. Trimming left V 7 bases short and J 3 bases short, with 19 bases between. Germline V gives CDR1 MDHEN, CDR2 SYDVKM. In DNA, the CDR3 is TGTGCCAGCACCCCTGCCCCCGGGGGGCTTGGGGCCAACGTCCTGACTTTC. Residues: CASTPAPGGLGANVLTF.